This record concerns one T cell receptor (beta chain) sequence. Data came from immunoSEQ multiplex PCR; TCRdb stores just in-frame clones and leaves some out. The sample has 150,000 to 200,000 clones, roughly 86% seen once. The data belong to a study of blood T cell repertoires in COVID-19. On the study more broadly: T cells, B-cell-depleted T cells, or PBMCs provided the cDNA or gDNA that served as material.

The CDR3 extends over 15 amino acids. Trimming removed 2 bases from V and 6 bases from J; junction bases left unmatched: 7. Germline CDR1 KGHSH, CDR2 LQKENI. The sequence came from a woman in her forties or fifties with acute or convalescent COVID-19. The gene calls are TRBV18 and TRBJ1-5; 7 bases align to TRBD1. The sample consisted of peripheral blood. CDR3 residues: CASSPDRDGGQPQHF. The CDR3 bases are TGTGCCAGCTCACCAGACAGGGACGGGGGTCAGCCCCAGCATTTT.